This TCR beta chain was identified in a study of beta chain features in type 1 diabetes. Looking at the study overall: The study examined 107,917,701 sorted cells across all samples.

In its sample, this clone was seen a few times. Its antigen is still unknown. Reverse transcription of all isolated RNA meant that expressed TCRB transcripts were sequenced. Only in-frame clones appear in the TCRdb table, and some are missing; sequencing was by immunoSEQ multiplex PCR. The table lists roughly 26,000 clones, roughly 45% of them singletons. Study-level points and caveats: Whatever favoring of shorter templates PCR might show would apply equally to patients and controls. The influence of HLA type on TCRB rearrangement stayed undetermined. Moderately but significantly shorter TCRB CDR3s were found in Type 1 diabetes patients in all four CD4+ subsets.

Per the germline V gene, CDR1 is SGHVS and CDR2 is FQNEAQ. CDR3 length: 15 residues. V dropped 7 bases and J dropped 0; count of bases not matched to a gene: 4. The source material was stem cell memory CD4+ T cells from blood. The chain links TRBV7-8 to TRBJ2-1; 9 positions agree with TRBD2. This receptor was obtained from a man aged 30-40 years with type 1 diabetes. The CDR3 protein is CASTLSGSSYNEQFF. The CDR3 bases are TGTGCCAGCACCCTTAGCGGGAGCTCCTACAATGAGCAGTTCTTC.